This section outlines one TCR beta chain sequence together with its context. The entry originates in a study of PD-1 blockade in classical Hodgkin lymphoma. Germline CDR1 and CDR2: PRHDT and FYEKMQ (reference sequence). The CDR3 is 14 residues long. Trimming shortened V by 5 bases and J by 1 base, and 11 bases separated the two germline ends. Relapses following autologous stem cell transplantation were seen in all patients, with brentuximab vedotin exposure varying. Some clones are missing from TCRdb's copy, which holds only in-frame ones; the method was immunoSEQ multiplex PCR. The table lists about 150,000 clones, around four fifths of them singletons, with roughly 9.8% in the top ten.

Sequencing used peripheral blood mononuclear cells (PBMCs), obtained before the second cycle of nivolumab. This chain uses TRBV13 with TRBJ2-5; TRBD1 might be the D (5 bases). This clonotype was sampled from a human donor with classical Hodgkin lymphoma. The CDR3 DNA reads as TGTGCCAGCAGCAGAGGACACCTCCAAGAGACCCAGTACTTC. Translation: CASSRGHLQETQYF. The full variable domain, with the rest looked up from reference TRBV13 and TRBJ2-5, is AAGVIQSPRHLIKEKRETATLKCYPIPRHDTVYWYQQGPGQDPQFLISFYEKMQSDKGSIPDRFSAQQFSDYHSELNMSSLELGDSALYFCASSRGHLQETQYFGPGTRLLVL.